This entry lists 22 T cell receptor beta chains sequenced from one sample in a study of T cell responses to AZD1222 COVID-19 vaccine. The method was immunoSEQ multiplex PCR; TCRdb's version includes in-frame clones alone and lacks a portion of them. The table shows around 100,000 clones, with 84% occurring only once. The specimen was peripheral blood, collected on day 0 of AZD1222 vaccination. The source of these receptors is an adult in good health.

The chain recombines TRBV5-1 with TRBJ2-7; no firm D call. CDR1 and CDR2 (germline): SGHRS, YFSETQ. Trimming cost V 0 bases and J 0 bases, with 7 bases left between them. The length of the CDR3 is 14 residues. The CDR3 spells CASSLEVTSYEQYF. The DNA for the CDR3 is TGCGCCAGCAGCTTGGAAGTGACCTCCTACGAGCAGTACTTC.

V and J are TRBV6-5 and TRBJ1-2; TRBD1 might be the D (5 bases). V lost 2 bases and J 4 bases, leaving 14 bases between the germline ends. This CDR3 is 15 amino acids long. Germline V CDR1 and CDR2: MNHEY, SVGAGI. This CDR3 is CASSYSRGSPYGYTF. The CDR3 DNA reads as TGTGCCAGCAGTTACAGTCGGGGGTCGCCCTATGGCTACACCTTC.

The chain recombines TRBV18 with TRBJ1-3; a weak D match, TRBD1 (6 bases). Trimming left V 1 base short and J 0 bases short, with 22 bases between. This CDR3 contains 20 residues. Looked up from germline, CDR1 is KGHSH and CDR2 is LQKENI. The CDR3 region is CASSPRVVGTGSSSGNTIYF. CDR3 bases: TGTGCCAGCTCACCACGGGTGGTTGGTACAGGGTCAAGCTCTGGAAACACCATATATTTT.

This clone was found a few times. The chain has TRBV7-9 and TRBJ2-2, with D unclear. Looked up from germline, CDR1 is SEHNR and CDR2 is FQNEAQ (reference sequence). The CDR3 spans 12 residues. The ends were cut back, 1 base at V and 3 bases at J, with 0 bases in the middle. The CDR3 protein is CASSLDTGELFF. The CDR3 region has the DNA TGTGCCAGCAGCTTAGACACCGGGGAGCTGTTTTTT.

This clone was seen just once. The CDR3, as DNA: TGTGCCAGCAGCCCATCGGGACGCTTGAACACCGGGGAGCTGTTTTTT. Translating gives CASSPSGRLNTGELFF. This chain connects TRBV11-2 to TRBJ2-2; D may be TRBD1 or TRBD2 (5 bases each). The CDR3 extends over 16 amino acids. Trimming removed 5 bases at V and 1 base at J, with 14 bases between. The germline V gene encodes CDR1 SGHAT and CDR2 FQNNGV.

CDR3 DNA sequence: TGTGCCAGCAGTGCCCCACAGGGGGCAAAGGATGGCTACACCTTC. Translation: CASSAPQGAKDGYTF. This chain uses TRBV25-1 with TRBJ1-2; 9 bases line up with TRBD1. The CDR3 length is 15 residues. The V segment lost 4 bases and the J segment 6 bases; nucleotides outside the gene matches: 9. CDR1 and CDR2 (germline): MGHDK, SYGVNS.

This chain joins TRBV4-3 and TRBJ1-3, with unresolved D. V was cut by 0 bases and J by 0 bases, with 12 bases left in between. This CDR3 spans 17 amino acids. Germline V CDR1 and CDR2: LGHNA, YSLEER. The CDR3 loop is CASSQDTPASSGNTIYF. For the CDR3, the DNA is TGCGCCAGCAGCCAAGATACTCCGGCGAGCTCTGGAAACACCATATATTTT.

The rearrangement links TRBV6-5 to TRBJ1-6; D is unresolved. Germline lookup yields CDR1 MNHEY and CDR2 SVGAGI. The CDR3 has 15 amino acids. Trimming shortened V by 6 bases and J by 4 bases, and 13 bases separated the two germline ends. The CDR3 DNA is TGTGCCAGCAGGGCGCCCTATAGTTATAATTCACCCCTCCACTTT. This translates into CASRAPYSYNSPLHF.

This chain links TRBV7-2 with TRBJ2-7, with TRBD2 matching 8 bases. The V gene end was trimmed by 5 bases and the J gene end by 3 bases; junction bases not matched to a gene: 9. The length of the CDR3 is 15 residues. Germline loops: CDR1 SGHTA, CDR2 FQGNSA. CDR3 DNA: TGTGCCAGCAGCCCAGGACTAGCCAGGGACTACGAGCAGTACTTC. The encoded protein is CASSPGLARDYEQYF.

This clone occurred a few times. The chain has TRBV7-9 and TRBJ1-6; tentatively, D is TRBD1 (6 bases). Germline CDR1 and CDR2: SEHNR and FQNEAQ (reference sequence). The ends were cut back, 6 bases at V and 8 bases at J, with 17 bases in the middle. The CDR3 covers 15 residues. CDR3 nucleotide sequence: TGTGCCAGCAGAGATATCAGGGGCGGTGATTCACCCCTCCACTTT. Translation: CASRDIRGGDSPLHF.

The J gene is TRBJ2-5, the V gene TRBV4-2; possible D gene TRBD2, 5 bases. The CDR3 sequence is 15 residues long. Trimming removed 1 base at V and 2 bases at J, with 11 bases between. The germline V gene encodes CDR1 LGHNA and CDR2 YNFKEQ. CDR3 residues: CASSQGLTSQETQYF. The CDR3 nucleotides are TGTGCCAGCAGCCAAGGGCTAACTAGTCAAGAGACCCAGTACTTC.

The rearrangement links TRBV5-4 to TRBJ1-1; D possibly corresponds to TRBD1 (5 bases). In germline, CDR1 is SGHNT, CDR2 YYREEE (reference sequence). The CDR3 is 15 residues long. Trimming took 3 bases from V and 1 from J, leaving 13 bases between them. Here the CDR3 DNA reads TGTGCCAGCAGCTCAGCTTGGGGGTCGAACACTGAAGCTTTCTTT. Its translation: CASSSAWGSNTEAFF.

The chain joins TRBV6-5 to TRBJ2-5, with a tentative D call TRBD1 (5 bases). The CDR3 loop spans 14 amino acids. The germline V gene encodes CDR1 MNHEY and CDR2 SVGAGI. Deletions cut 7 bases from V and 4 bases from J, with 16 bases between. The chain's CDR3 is CASMGQVALETQYF. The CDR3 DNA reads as TGTGCCAGCATGGGGCAGGTCGCTTTAGAGACCCAGTACTTC.

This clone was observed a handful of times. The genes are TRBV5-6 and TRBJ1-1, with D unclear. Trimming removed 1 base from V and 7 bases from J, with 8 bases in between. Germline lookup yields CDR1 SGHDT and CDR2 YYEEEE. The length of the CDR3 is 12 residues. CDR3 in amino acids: CASSLYPNEAFF. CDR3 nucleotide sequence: TGTGCCAGCAGCTTGTACCCGAATGAAGCTTTCTTT.

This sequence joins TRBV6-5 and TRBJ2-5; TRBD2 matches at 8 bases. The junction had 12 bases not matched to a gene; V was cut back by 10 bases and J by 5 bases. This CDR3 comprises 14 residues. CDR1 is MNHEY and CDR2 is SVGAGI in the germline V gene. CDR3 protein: CATLSGGVWETQYF. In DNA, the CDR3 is TGTGCCACCCTCAGCGGGGGTGTATGGGAGACCCAGTACTTC.

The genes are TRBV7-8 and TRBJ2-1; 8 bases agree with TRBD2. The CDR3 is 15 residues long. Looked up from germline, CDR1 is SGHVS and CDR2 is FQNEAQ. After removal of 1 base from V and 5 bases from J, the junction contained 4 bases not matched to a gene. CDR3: CASSLDGGAHNEQFF. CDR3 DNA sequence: TGTGCCAGCAGCTTAGACGGGGGGGCCCACAATGAGCAGTTCTTC.

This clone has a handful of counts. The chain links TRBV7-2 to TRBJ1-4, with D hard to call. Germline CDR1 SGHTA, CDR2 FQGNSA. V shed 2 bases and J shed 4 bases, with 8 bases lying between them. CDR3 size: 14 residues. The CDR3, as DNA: TGTGCCAGCAGCTTAAACAGAAATAATGAAAAACTGTTTTTT. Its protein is CASSLNRNNEKLFF.

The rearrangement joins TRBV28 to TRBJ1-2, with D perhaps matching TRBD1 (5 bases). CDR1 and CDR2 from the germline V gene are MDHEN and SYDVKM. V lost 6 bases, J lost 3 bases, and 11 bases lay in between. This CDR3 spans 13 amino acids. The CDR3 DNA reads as TGTGCCAGCAGCCCTGGAGGGGACTATGGCTACACCTTC. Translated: CASSPGGDYGYTF.

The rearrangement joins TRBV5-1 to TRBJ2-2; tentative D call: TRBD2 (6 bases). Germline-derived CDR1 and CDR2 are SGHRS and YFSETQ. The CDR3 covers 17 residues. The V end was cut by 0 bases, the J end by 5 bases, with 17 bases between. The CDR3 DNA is TGCGCCAGCAGCTTGGACACTGGGGCGGGACGGACCGGGGAGCTGTTTTTT. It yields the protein CASSLDTGAGRTGELFF.

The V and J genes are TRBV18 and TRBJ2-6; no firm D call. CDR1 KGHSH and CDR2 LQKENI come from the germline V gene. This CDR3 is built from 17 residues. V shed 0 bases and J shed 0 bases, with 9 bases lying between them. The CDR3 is CASSPPSISSGANVLTF. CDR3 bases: TGTGCCAGCTCACCACCGAGCATTAGCTCTGGGGCCAACGTCCTGACTTTC.

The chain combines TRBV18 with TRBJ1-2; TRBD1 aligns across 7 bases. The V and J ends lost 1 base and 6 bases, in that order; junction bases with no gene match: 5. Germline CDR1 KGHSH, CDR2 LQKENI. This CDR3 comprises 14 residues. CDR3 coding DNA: TGTGCCAGCTCACCACAGGGGGCACAAGATGGCTACACCTTC. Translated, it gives CASSPQGAQDGYTF.

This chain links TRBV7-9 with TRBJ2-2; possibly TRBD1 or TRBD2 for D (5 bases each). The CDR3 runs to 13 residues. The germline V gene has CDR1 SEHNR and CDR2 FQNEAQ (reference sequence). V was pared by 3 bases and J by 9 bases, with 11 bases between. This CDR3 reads CASSLDWGWELFF. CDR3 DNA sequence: TGTGCCAGCAGCTTGGACTGGGGGTGGGAGCTGTTTTTT.